The rows below give T cell receptor beta chains drawn from one sample of a study of CD8 T cells in ankylosing spondylitis. Each CDR3 protein gets one entry after TCRdb re-called the 5' RACE reads with MiXCR. This sample yields around 440,000 distinct CDR3 sequences, of which about a sixth are seen a single time; just over 1% belongs to the top ten. Sequenced sample: blood, either unsorted or a sorted T cell fraction (not recorded which). The receptors shown here come from a male donor with ankylosing spondylitis. The CDR3 runs from the conserved cysteine through the conserved F or W. The D gene is left open where the match is weak. A clone size is listed for some rows: how often the clone was seen (once, few, many), or a class if it is expanded.

CDR3nt	CDR3aa	j_gene	abundance	d_gene	v_gene
TGTGCCAGCAGTTTCCGGCCCCAGAACACTGAAGCTTTCTTT	CASSFRPQNTEAFF	TRBJ1-1	few	NA	TRBV12-3/TRBV12-4
TGTGCCAGCAGTTCCATTCGGCGGACTAGCGGAAGCAACAATGAGCAGTTCTTC	CASSSIRRTSGSNNEQFF	TRBJ2-1	NA	TRBD2	TRBV6-2/TRBV6-3
TGCAGTGCTAGGTCGGGACACAACTACGAGCAGTACTTC	CSARSGHNYEQYF	TRBJ2-7	once	NA	TRBV20-1
TGTGCCAGCAGTTACTCGTTAGCGGAGGTGTTGATTAATGAAAAACTGTTTTTT	CASSYSLAEVLINEKLFF	TRBJ1-4	few	NA	TRBV6-5
TGCGCCAGCAGCCAAGATCGAAGCGCGGGAGGTATCTACGAGCAGTACTTC	CASSQDRSAGGIYEQYF	TRBJ2-7	NA	TRBD2	TRBV4-3
TGTGCCAGCAGAGACAGGGTACCGACCACTGAAGCTTTCTTT	CASRDRVPTTEAFF	TRBJ1-1	many	TRBD1	TRBV2
TGTGCCAGCAGCCAAGTGGGACTAGCGGGGGGGCAATCCTACGAGCAGTACTTC	CASSQVGLAGGQSYEQYF	TRBJ2-7	few	TRBD2	TRBV14
TGTGCCAGCAGTCCCTCGGGACCAACCTATGGCTACACCTTC	CASSPSGPTYGYTF	TRBJ1-2	few	NA	TRBV27
TGTGCCAGCAGAGCCCAGGGGAGGGGGCAAGCTTTCTTT	CASRAQGRGQAFF	TRBJ1-1	NA	TRBD1	TRBV6-6
TGCGCCAGCAGCTTTCCGGGGGCAGAGACCCAGTACTTC	CASSFPGAETQYF	TRBJ2-5	few	NA	TRBV5-1
TGTGCCAGCAACCTGGCAGCCCAAGAGACCCAGTACTTC	CASNLAAQETQYF	TRBJ2-5	few	NA	TRBV7-2
TGTGCCAGCTCACCACGGCTTAACCAAGAGACCCAGTACTTC	CASSPRLNQETQYF	TRBJ2-5	NA	NA	TRBV18
TGTGCCAGCAGCCAAGATTGGGGGTCAAGAGAGACCCAGTACTTC	CASSQDWGSRETQYF	TRBJ2-5	few	NA	TRBV14
TGTGCCAGCAGTACTAGCGGGAGGGCCCTTGAGCAGTACTTC	CASSTSGRALEQYF	TRBJ2-7	few	TRBD2	TRBV12-3/TRBV12-4
TGTGCCAGCAGCTTTTCCCCAACACAGAATGAGCAGTTCTTC	CASSFSPTQNEQFF	TRBJ2-1	NA	NA	TRBV7-9
TGTGCCAGCAGCTTACGTAGGGGGGGCACCGGGGAGCTGTTTTTT	CASSLRRGGTGELFF	TRBJ2-2	NA	NA	TRBV7-9
TGTGCCAGCAGTTCCTTTCGGGAGGGCCTTGGAGATACGCAGTATTTT	CASSSFREGLGDTQYF	TRBJ2-3	many	TRBD2	TRBV12-3/TRBV12-4
TGTGCCAGCAGTTACTCGGGGGGCTGGGCCAAAAACATTCAGTACTTC	CASSYSGGWAKNIQYF	TRBJ2-4	NA	NA	TRBV12-3/TRBV12-4
TGCAGTGCTATCAATACCGGGACTAGCGGAAATGAGCAGTTCTTC	CSAINTGTSGNEQFF	TRBJ2-1	many	TRBD2	TRBV20-1
TGTGCCAGCAGCCTTCAGAATGCTAACTATGGCTACACCTTC	CASSLQNANYGYTF	TRBJ1-2	NA	NA	TRBV7-9
TGCGCCAGCAGCCTGACAGCGACTGGAAACACCATATATTTT	CASSLTATGNTIYF	TRBJ1-3	NA	NA	TRBV5-1
TGTGCCAGCAGCTTGGAGAAATGGGGGGGGTCCTACGAGCAGTACTTC	CASSLEKWGGSYEQYF	TRBJ2-7	NA	TRBD2	TRBV5-6
TGTGCCAGCAGTCCCACCCCCGGGACAGCTTTGGAGGGAAACACTGAAGCTTTCTTT	CASSPTPGTALEGNTEAFF	TRBJ1-1	NA	TRBD1	TRBV12-3/TRBV12-4
TGTGCCACCAGCAGAGATTTCGGTTACTCTGGAAACACCATATATTTT	CATSRDFGYSGNTIYF	TRBJ1-3	many	NA	TRBV15
TGTGCCAGCAGCGCACTACTAGCGGGAGTGGATCAATGGGAGCAGTACTTC	CASSALLAGVDQWEQYF	TRBJ2-7	NA	TRBD2	TRBV7-9
TGTGCCAGCAGCCTCGGGACTAGCGGGAGCTCGAACACCGGGGAGCTGTTTTTT	CASSLGTSGSSNTGELFF	TRBJ2-2	NA	TRBD2	TRBV4-2
TGTGCCAGCAGTAAAACAGGCCGCCAAGAAGCTTTCTTT	CASSKTGRQEAFF	TRBJ1-1	NA	NA	TRBV25-1
TGTGCCAGCAGCTTCCGGGACGCCACTAGCGAGCAGTACTTC	CASSFRDATSEQYF	TRBJ2-7	few	NA	TRBV7-9
TGTGCCAGCAGCTCAAGACAGGCCACCTACGAGCAGTACTTC	CASSSRQATYEQYF	TRBJ2-7	once	NA	TRBV11-2
TGTGCCAGCAGCCTTGTGGCGGGGGGGCAAGATACGCAGTATTTT	CASSLVAGGQDTQYF	TRBJ2-3	NA	TRBD2	TRBV9
TGTGCCAGCAGCCAAGCTAGGACTAGCGGGGAGGCAGATACGCAGTATTTT	CASSQARTSGEADTQYF	TRBJ2-3	few	TRBD2	TRBV4-2
TGTGCCAGCAGCTTGGATAGCGGCAGCTCCTACAATGAGCAGTTCTTC	CASSLDSGSSYNEQFF	TRBJ2-1	many	NA	TRBV5-6
TGCAGTGCTAAGGGTGGGACGGGCAATTCACCCCTCCACTTT	CSAKGGTGNSPLHF	TRBJ1-6	NA	NA	TRBV20-1
TGCAGTGCTAGTAAGGGGAATGGGCTAGCGGGAGCTTACGAGCAGTACTTC	CSASKGNGLAGAYEQYF	TRBJ2-7	NA	TRBD2	TRBV20-1
TGCAGTGCCCCGGGAAGCGGGGGGCTCCTTTACAATGAGCAGTTCTTC	CSAPGSGGLLYNEQFF	TRBJ2-1	NA	TRBD2	TRBV20-1
TGTGCCAGCAGCTTAGCGCTGACCGAGAATTCACCCCTCCACTTT	CASSLALTENSPLHF	TRBJ1-6	NA	NA	TRBV7-9
TGTGCCTGGGGCACCTCTGGGGCCAACGTCCTGACTTTC	CAWGTSGANVLTF	TRBJ2-6	NA	NA	TRBV30
TGTGCCATCAGTGAGGACGGAAACACCATATATTTT	CAISEDGNTIYF	TRBJ1-3	NA	NA	TRBV10-3
TGTGCCACCAGTGAAACTAGCGGGAGGGCCTTGGAGACCCAGTACTTC	CATSETSGRALETQYF	TRBJ2-5	many	TRBD2	TRBV24-1
TGCGCCAGCACCCTTGGTGGGCAGGGAACAGAGACCCAGTACTTC	CASTLGGQGTETQYF	TRBJ2-5	NA	NA	TRBV5-1